Listed below are T cell receptor beta chains from one sample, sequenced in a study of OX40 agonist ivuxolimab in advanced cancers. Produced via immunoSEQ multiplex PCR; TCRdb's table is partial and in-frame only. The repertoire holds around 61,000 clones, with 80% to 95% as singletons. This sample comprised CD4+ or CD8+ T cells sorted from blood, obtained in a trial of the OX40 agonist ivuxolimab. The origin of the receptors is an adult with an advanced solid tumor such as melanoma, head and neck, liver or kidney cancer. CDR3s leave out the opening cysteine and the closing phenylalanine or tryptophan.

J gene | V gene | CDR3 protein
TRBJ2-3 | TRBV10-3 | AISASPRRRAQADTQY
TRBJ2-7 | TRBV4-2 | ASSQGRLAGDEQY
TRBJ2-5 | TRBV27 | ASSSPPQETQY
TRBJ1-2 | TRBV2 | ASVDRGPYGYT
TRBJ2-1 | TRBV30 | AWSVASGPAYEQF
TRBJ1-2 | TRBV28 | ASSFSFDSYYGYT
TRBJ2-1 | TRBV29-1 | SVSSSYNEQF
TRBJ2-5 | TRBV7-2 | ASSLLGEGETQY
TRBJ2-1 | TRBV4-3 | ASSQEAETHNEQF
TRBJ2-3 | TRBV15 | ATSRASDGTDTQY
TRBJ2-1 | TRBV9 | ASSVGVAGGLSSYNEQF
TRBJ1-2 | TRBV28 | ASSLPATDGYT
TRBJ2-2 | TRBV7-3 | ASSLIAGHGELF
TRBJ1-1 | TRBV30 | AWIENTEAF
TRBJ2-1 | TRBV2 | ASKSEVRTSGSGEQF
TRBJ1-3 | TRBV2 | ASSEAGEGTGNTIY
TRBJ2-1 | TRBV4-2 | ASSQSPLAGESYNEQF
TRBJ2-2 | TRBV4-2 | ASSQEFMTPGELF
TRBJ2-6 | TRBV4-2 | ASSQGISGANVLT
TRBJ2-7 | TRBV13 | ASSLGRSYEQY
TRBJ2-1 | TRBV9 | ASSLYSGSSYNEQF
TRBJ2-1 | TRBV4-1 | ASSPFDNEQF
TRBJ2-7 | TRBV2 | ASEAGDISYEQY
TRBJ2-3 | TRBV10-3 | AMTSGRYTDTQY
TRBJ1-1 | TRBV28 | AIRGLQGGGTEAF
TRBJ2-1 | TRBV27 | ASSPIGLASNNEQF
TRBJ2-2 | TRBV7-8 | ASSLVWGQTGELF
TRBJ2-3 | TRBV10-3 | AISETTGVVDTQY
TRBJ1-2 | TRBV6-5 | ASSYNGYGYT
TRBJ1-1 | TRBV6-5 | ASGGWRTEAF
TRBJ2-1 | TRBV4-3 | ASSQGPANEQF
TRBJ1-2 | TRBV4-3 | ASSQGQGAFYGYT
TRBJ2-1 | TRBV4-1 | ASSQELAGRNEQF
TRBJ1-4 | TRBV15 | ATSRDSRGPVEKLF
TRBJ2-3 | TRBV4-2 | ASSQEEGPADTQY
TRBJ1-3 | TRBV9 | ASSESSSGNTIY
TRBJ2-1 | TRBV6-5 | ASSLYRADEQF
TRBJ2-3 | TRBV2 | ASSPLAGGFTDTQY
TRBJ2-3 | TRBV27 | ASSFTTSGMDTQY
TRBJ2-7 | TRBV30 | AWSVGPPAIYEQY
TRBJ1-5 | TRBV6-5 | ASSYGGSQPQH
TRBJ1-5 | TRBV6-6 | ASSYQDRVGQPQH
TRBJ2-1 | TRBV4-1 | ASSPPARNWLDEQF
TRBJ1-1 | TRBV30 | AWSGGQLTEAF
TRBJ2-1 | TRBV30 | AWSVHSDLEQF
TRBJ1-5 | TRBV10-3 | AIERRTDGNQPQH
TRBJ2-1 | TRBV7-2 | ASSLVAGSYNEQF
TRBJ2-7 | TRBV6-6 | ASSYSASSYEQY
TRBJ2-1 | TRBV11-3 | ASSLIASGGINEQF
TRBJ2-1 | TRBV12-5 | ASGLGLAGNEQF
TRBJ1-2 | TRBV10-3 | AISESSRVGGYT
TRBJ1-3 | TRBV5-6 | ASSSGNTIY
TRBJ1-5 | TRBV7-9 | ASSLVLGQPQH
TRBJ1-5 | TRBV9 | ASSPGQTSNQPQH
TRBJ1-5 | TRBV6-5 | ASSNRDYNQPQH
TRBJ1-4 | TRBV4-2 | ASSQLNEKLF
TRBJ2-3 | TRBV9 | ASGGTSGGPVPDTQY